This TCR beta chain is from a study of shared clonotypes between healthy human individuals. Findings and limits, study-wide: Non-shared clonotypes showed lower generation probabilities than clonotypes common to all four donors.

As regards this clone: Antigen: not known.

Profiled with immunoSEQ multiplex PCR; TCRdb holds only in-frame clones, not every one. This repertoire shows around 1,100,000 clones, roughly 77% found once; its top ten account for 0.89%. The CDR3 contains 16 residues. V lost 3 bases, J lost 0 bases, and 15 bases lay in between. Germline CDR1 reads SGDLS; CDR2 reads YYNGEE. What was sequenced was memory CD4+ T cells from PBMCs. Subset in this sample: CD45RA-negative fraction. The rearrangement uses TRBV9 and TRBJ1-2; tentatively, D is TRBD1 (5 bases). The TCR originated in a man in his late teens or twenties in good health. Some clones in this sample may be carry-over from other donors' samples. CDR3 nucleotide sequence: TGTGCCAGCAGCGCCGGGGGGACCCATCCTAACTATGGCTACACCTTC. Translated: CASSAGGTHPNYGYTF.